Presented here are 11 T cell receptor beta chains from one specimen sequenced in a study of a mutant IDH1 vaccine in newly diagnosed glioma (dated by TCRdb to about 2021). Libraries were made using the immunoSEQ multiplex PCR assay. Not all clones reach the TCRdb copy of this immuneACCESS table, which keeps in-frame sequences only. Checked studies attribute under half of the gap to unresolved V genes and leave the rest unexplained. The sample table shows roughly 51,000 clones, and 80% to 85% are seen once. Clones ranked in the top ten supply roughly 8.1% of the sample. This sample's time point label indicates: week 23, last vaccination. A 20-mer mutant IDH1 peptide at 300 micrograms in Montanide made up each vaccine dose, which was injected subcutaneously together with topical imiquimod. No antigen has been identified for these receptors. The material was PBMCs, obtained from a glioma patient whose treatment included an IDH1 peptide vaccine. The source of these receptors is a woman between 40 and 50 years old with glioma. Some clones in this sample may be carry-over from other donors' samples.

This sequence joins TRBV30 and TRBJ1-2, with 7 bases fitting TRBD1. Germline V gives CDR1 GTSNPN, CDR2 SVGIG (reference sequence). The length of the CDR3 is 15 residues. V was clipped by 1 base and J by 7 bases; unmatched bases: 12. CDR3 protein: CAWSGIGGTVSGYTF. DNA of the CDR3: TGTGCCTGGAGTGGAATCGGGGGGACAGTGTCTGGCTACACCTTC. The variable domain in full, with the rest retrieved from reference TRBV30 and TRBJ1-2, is SQTIHQWPATLVQPVGSPLSLECTVEGTSNPNLYWYRQAAGRGLQLLFYSVGIGQISSEVPQNLSASRPQDRQFILSSKKLLLSDSGFYLCAWSGIGGTVSGYTFGSGTRLTVV.

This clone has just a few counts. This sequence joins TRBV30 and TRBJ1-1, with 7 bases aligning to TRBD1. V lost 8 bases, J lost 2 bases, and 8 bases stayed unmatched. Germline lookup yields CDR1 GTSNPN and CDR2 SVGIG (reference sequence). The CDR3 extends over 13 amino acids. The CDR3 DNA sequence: TGTGCCGGGACGCAGGGGGTCAACACTGAAGCTTTCTTT. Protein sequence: CAGTQGVNTEAFF.

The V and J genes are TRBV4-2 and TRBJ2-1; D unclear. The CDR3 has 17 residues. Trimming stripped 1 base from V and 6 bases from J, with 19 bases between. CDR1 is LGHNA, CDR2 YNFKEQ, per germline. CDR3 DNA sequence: TGTGCCAGCAGCCAAGCGTTAGCCAGACAAAAACGCAATGAGCAGTTCTTC. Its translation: CASSQALARQKRNEQFF.

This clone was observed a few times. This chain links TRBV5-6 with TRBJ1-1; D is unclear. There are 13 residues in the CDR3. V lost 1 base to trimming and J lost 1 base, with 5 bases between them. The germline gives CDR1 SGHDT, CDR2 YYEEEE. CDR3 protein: CASSLIQNTEAFF. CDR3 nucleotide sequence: TGTGCCAGCAGCTTGATTCAGAACACTGAAGCTTTCTTT.

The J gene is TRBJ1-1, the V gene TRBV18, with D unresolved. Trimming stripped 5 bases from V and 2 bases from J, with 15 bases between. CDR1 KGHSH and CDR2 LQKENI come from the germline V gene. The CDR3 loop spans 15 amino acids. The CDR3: CASSSLPAVNTEAFF. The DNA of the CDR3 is TGTGCCAGCTCATCGTTGCCAGCGGTAAACACTGAAGCTTTCTTT.

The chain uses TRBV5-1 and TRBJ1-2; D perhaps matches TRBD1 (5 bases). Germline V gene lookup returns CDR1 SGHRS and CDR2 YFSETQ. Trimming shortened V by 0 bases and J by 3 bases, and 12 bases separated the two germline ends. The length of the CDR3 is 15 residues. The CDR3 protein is CASSLGSRGDYGYTF. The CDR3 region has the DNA TGCGCCAGCAGCTTGGGCTCCCGGGGCGACTATGGCTACACCTTC.

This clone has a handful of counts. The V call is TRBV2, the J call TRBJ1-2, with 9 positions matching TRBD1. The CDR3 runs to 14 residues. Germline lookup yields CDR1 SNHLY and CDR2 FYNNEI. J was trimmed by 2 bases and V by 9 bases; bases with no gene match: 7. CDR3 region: CARTPGTGNYGYTF. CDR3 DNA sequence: TGTGCCAGAACACCCGGGACAGGGAACTATGGCTACACCTTC.

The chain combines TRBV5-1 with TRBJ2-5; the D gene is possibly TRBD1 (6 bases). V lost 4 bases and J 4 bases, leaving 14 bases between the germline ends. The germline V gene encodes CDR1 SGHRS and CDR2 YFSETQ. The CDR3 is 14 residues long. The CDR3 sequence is CASSGWGPGETQYF. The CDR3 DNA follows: TGCGCCAGCAGCGGGTGGGGGCCCGGAGAGACCCAGTACTTC.

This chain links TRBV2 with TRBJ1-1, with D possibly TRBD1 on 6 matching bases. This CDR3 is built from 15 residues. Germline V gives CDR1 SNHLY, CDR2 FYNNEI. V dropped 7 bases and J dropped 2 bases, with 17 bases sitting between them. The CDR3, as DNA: TGTGCCAGCACCCCTGTTGGGACACCAAACACTGAAGCTTTCTTT. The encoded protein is CASTPVGTPNTEAFF.

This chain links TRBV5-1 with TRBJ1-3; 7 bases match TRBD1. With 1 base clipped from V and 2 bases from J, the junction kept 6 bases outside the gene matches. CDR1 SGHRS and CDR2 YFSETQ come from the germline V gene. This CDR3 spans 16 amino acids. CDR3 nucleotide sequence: TGCGCCAGCAGCTTGTTCGACGGGACAGCTGGAAACACCATATATTTT. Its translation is CASSLFDGTAGNTIYF.

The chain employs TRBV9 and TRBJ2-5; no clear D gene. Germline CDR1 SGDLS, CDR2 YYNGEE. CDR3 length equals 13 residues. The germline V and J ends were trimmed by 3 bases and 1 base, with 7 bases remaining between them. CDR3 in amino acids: CASSATGQETQYF. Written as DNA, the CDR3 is TGTGCCAGCAGCGCTACCGGCCAAGAGACCCAGTACTTC.